This TCR beta chain was recorded in a study of T cell responses to AZD1222 COVID-19 vaccine. Generated by immunoSEQ multiplex PCR, the TCRdb table keeps only in-frame clones and is missing some. The profile covers roughly 110,000 clones, with about 85% appearing a single time and approximately 4% taken by the ten largest. The CDR3 has 11 residues. CDR1 and CDR2 from the germline V gene are ENHRY and SYGVKD. V was clipped by 6 bases and J by 6 bases, with 8 bases between them. This sequence was found in an adult in good health. The chain employs TRBV10-3 and TRBJ1-2, with D unclear. This specimen was peripheral blood, taken on day 0 of AZD1222 vaccination. The CDR3 bases are TGTGCCATCAGAAAGGTGGATGGCTACACCTTC. Its translation is CAIRKVDGYTF.